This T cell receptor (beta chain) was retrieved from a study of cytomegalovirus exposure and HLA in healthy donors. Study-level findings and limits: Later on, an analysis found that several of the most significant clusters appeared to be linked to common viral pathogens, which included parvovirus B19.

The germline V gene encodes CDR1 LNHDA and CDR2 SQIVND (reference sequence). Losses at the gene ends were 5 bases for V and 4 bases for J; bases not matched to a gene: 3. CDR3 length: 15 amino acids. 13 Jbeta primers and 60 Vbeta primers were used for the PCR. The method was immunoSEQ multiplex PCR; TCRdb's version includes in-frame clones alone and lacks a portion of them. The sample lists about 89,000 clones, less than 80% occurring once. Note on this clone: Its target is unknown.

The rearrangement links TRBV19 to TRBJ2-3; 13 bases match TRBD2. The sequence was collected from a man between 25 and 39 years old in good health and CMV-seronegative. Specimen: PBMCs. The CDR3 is CASSPLAGGADTQYF. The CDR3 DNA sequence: TGTGCCAGTAGTCCACTAGCGGGAGGGGCAGATACGCAGTATTTT.